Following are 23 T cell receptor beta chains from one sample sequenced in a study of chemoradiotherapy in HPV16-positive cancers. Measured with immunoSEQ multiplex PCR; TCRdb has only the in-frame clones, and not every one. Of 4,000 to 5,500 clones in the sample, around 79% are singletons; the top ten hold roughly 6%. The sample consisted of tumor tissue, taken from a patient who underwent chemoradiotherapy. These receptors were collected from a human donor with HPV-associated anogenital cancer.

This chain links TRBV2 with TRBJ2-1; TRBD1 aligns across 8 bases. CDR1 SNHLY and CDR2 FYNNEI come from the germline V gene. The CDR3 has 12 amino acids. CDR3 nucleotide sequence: TGTGTCTTGGGACAGGACTACAATGAGCAGTTCTTC. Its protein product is CVLGQDYNEQFF.

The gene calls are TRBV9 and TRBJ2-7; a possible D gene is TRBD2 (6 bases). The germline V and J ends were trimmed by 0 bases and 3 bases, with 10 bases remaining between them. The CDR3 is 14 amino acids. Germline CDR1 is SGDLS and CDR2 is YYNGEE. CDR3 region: CASSVDGGYYEQYF. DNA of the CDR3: TGTGCCAGCAGCGTAGATGGGGGGTACTACGAGCAGTACTTC.

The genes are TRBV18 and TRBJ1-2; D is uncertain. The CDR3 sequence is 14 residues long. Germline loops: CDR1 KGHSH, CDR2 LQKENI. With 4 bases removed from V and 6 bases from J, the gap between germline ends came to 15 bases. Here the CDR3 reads CASSLRAAADGYTF. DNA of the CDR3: TGTGCCAGCTCACTCCGGGCCGCCGCGGATGGCTACACCTTC.

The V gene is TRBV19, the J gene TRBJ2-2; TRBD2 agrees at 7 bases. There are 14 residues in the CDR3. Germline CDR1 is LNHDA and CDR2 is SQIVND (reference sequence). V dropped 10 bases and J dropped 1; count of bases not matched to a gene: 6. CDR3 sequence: CATLGLENTGELFF. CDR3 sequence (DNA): TGTGCCACTCTCGGACTAGAGAACACCGGGGAGCTGTTTTTT.

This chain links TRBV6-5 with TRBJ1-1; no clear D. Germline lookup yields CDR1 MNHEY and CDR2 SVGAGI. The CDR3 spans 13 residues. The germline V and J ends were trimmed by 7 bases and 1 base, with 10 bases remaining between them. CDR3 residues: CASTKESNTEAFF. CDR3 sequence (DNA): TGTGCCAGCACCAAAGAATCGAACACTGAAGCTTTCTTT.

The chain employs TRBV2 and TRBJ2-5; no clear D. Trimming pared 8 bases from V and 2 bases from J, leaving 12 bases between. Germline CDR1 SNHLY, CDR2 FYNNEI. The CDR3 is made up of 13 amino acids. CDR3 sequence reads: CASSQETQETQYF. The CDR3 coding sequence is TGTGCCAGCTCCCAGGAAACACAAGAGACCCAGTACTTC. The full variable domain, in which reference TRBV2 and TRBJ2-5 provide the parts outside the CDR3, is EPEVTQTPSHQVTQMGQEVILRCVPISNHLYFYWYRQILGQKVEFLVSFYNNEISEKSEIFDDQFSVERPDGSNFTLKIRSTKLEDSAMYFCASSQETQETQYFGPGTRLLVL.

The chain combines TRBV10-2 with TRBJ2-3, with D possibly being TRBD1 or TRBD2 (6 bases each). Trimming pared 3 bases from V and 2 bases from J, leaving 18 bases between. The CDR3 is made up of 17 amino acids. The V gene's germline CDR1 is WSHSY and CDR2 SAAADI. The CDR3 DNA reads TGCGCCAGCAGTGATCGGGGGCGAGCCGAAAACACAGATACGCAGTATTTT. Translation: CASSDRGRAENTDTQYF.

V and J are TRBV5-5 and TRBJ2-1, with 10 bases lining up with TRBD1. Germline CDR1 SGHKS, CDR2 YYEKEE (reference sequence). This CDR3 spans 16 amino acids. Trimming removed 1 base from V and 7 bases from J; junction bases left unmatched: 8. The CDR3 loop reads CASSLTRQGATNEQFF. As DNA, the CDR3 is TGTGCCAGCAGCTTGACCCGACAGGGGGCGACTAATGAGCAGTTCTTC.

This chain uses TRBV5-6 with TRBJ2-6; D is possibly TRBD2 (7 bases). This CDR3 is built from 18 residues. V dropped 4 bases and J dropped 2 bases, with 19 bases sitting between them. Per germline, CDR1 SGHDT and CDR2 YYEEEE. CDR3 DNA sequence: TGTGCCAGCAGCCTAACGGGGGGCGGCAAGGCTGGGGCCAACGTCCTGACTTTC. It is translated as CASSLTGGGKAGANVLTF.

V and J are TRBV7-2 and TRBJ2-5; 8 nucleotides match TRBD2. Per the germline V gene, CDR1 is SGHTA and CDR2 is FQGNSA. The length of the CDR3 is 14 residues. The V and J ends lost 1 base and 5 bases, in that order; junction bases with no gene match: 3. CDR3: CASSLGAGGETQYF. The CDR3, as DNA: TGTGCCAGCAGCTTAGGGGCGGGGGGTGAGACCCAGTACTTC. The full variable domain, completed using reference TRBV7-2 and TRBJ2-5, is GAGVSQSPSNKVTEKGKDVELRCDPISGHTALYWYRQSLGQGLEFLIYFQGNSAPDKSGLPSDRFSAERTGGSVSTLTIQRTQQEDSAVYLCASSLGAGGETQYFGPGTRLLVL.

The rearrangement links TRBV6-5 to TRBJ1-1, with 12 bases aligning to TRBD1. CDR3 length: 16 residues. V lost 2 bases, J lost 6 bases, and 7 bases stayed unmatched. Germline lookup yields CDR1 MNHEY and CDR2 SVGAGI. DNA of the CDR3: TGTGCCAGCAGTTACGGGACAGGGGGCATATTCCCTGAAGCTTTCTTT. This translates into CASSYGTGGIFPEAFF.

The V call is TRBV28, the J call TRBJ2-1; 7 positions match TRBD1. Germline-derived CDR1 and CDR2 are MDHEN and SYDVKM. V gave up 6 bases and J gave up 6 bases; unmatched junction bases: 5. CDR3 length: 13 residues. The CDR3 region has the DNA TGTGCCAGCAGACGATGGGACAGCAATGAGCAGTTCTTC. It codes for CASRRWDSNEQFF.

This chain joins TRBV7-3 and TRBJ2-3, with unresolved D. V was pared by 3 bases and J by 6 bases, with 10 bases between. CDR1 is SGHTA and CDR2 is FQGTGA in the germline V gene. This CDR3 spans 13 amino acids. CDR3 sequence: CASSLNVGDTQYF. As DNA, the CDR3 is TGTGCCAGCAGCTTGAACGTTGGGGATACGCAGTATTTT.

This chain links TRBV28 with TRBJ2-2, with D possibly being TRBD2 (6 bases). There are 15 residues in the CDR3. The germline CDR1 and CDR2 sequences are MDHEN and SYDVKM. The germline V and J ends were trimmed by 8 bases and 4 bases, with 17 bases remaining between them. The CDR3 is CASGDWRGGTGELFF. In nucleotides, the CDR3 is TGTGCCAGCGGGGACTGGCGGGGCGGCACCGGGGAGCTGTTTTTT.

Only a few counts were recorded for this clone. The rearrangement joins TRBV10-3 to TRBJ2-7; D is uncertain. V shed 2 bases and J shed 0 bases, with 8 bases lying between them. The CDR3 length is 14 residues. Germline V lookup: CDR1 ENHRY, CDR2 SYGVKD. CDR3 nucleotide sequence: TGTGCCATCAGTGAGCGGCAGGACTCCTACGAGCAGTACTTC. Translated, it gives CAISERQDSYEQYF.

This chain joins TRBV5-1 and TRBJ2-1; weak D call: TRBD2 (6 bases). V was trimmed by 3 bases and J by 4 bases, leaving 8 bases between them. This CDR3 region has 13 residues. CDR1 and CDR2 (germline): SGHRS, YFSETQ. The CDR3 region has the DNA TGCGCCAGCAGCTGGGGGGTATACAATGAGCAGTTCTTC. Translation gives CASSWGVYNEQFF.

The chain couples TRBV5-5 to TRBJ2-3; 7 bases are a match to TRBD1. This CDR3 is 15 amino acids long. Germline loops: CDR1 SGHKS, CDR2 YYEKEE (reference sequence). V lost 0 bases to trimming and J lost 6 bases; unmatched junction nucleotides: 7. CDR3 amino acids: CASSLGDSSWDTQYF. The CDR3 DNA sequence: TGTGCCAGCAGCTTGGGGGACAGCAGTTGGGATACGCAGTATTTT.

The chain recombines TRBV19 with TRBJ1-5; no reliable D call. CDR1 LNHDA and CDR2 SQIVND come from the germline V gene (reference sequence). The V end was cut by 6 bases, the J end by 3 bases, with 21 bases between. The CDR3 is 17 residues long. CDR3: CASRHNKGLLVNQPQHF. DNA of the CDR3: TGTGCCAGTAGACACAATAAAGGTCTATTGGTCAATCAGCCCCAGCATTTT.

CDR3: CATSRGTGEANEQFF. DNA for the CDR3: TGTGCCACCAGCAGAGGGACAGGGGAGGCCAATGAGCAGTTCTTC. The chain uses TRBV15 and TRBJ2-1, with 9 bases that match TRBD1. V was pared by 1 base and J by 6 bases, with 4 bases of the junction left unmatched. CDR3 size: 15 residues. Germline lookup yields CDR1 LNHNV and CDR2 YYDKDF (reference sequence).

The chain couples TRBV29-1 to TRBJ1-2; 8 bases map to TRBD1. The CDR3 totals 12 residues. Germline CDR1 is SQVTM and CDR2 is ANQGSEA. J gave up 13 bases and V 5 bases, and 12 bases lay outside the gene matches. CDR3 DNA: TGCAGCGTTACTACCTGGACAGGGTTCGGCACCTTC. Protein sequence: CSVTTWTGFGTF.

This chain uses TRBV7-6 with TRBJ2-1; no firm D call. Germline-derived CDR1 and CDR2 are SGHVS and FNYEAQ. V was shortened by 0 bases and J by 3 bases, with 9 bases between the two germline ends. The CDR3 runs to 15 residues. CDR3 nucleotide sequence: TGTGCCAGCAGCTTAGCCCCAGACGGCTACAATGAGCAGTTCTTC. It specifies CASSLAPDGYNEQFF.

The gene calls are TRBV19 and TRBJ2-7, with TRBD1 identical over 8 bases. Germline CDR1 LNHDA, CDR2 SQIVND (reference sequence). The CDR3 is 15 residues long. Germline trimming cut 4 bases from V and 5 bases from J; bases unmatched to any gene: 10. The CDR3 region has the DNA TGTGCCAGTAGTACCCCAGACAGGGGAGTTCACGAGCAGTACTTC. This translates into CASSTPDRGVHEQYF.

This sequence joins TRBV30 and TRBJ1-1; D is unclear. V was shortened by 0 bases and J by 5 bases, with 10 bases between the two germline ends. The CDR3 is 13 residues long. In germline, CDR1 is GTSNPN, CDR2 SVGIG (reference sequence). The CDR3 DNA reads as TGTGCCTGGAGTGTAGGACCGGGGACTGAAGCTTTCTTT. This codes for CAWSVGPGTEAFF.